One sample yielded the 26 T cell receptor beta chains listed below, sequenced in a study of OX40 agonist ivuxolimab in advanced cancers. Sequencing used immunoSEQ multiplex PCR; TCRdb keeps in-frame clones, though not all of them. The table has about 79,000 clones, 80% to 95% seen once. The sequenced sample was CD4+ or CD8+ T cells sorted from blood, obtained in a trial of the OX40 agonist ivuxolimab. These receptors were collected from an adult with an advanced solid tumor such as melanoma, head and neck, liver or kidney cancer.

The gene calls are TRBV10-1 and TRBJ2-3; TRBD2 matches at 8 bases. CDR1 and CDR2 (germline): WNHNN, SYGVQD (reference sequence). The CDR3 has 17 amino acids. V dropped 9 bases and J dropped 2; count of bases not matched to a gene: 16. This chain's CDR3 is CARDPAGDPKTTDTQYF. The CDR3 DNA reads TGCGCCAGAGATCCAGCGGGGGACCCCAAAACCACAGATACGCAGTATTTT.

CDR3 loop: CASGPEGGLTYNEQFF. The DNA of the CDR3 is TGTGCTAGTGGTCCCGAGGGGGGGTTGACCTACAATGAGCAGTTCTTC. The chain recombines TRBV12-5 with TRBJ2-1, with D possibly matching TRBD2 (7 bases). CDR1 LGHNT and CDR2 FRNRAP come from the germline V gene. Trimming took off 5 bases at V and 2 bases at J, with 16 bases between the two ends. The CDR3 totals 16 residues. The variable domain in full, with the rest retrieved from reference TRBV12-5 and TRBJ2-1, is DARVTQTPRHKVTEMGQEVTMRCQPILGHNTVFWYRQTMMQGLELLAYFRNRAPLDDSGMPKDRFSAEMPDATLATLKIQPSEPRDSAVYFCASGPEGGLTYNEQFFGPGTRLTVL.

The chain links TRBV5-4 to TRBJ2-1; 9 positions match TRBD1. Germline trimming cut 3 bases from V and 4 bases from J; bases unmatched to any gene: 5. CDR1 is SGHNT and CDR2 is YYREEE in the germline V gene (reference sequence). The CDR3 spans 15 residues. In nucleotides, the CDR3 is TGTGCCAGCAGCTCGGGACAGGGTTTATACAATGAGCAGTTCTTC. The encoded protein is CASSSGQGLYNEQFF.

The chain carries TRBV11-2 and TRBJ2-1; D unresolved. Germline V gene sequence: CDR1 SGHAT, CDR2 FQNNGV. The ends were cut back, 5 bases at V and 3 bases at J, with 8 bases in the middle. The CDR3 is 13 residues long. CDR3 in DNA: TGTGCCAGCAGCCCTTATCGCTACAATGAGCAGTTCTTC. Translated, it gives CASSPYRYNEQFF.

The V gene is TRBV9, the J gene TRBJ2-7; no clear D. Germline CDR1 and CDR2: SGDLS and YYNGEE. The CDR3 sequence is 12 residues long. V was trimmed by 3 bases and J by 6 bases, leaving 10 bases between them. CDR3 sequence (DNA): TGTGCCAGCAGCGCCTTAGGCGCCGAGCAGTACTTC. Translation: CASSALGAEQYF.

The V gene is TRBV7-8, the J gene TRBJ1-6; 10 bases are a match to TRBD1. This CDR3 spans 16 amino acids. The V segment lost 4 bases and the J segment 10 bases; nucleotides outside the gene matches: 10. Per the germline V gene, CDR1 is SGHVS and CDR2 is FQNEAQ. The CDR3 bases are TGTGCCAGCAGCTCTAGCGGGACAGGGGTGGGCTCACCCCTCCACTTT. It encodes CASSSSGTGVGSPLHF.

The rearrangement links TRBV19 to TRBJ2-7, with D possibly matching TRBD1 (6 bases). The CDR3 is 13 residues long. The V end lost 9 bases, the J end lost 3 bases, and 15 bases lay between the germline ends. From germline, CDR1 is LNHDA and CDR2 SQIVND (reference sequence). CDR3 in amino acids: CASSGHGYYEQYF. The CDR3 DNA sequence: TGTGCCAGCTCGGGACACGGATACTACGAGCAGTACTTC.

The CDR3 loop is CASSRKTGSSYEQYF. As DNA, the CDR3 is TGTGCCAGCAGCCGCAAGACAGGGTCCTCCTACGAGCAGTACTTC. The chain employs TRBV7-6 and TRBJ2-7; TRBD1 agrees at 7 bases. The germline CDR1 and CDR2 sequences are SGHVS and FNYEAQ. The CDR3 totals 15 residues. The V and J ends lost 5 bases and 0 bases, in that order; junction bases with no gene match: 7. The full variable domain, with the rest looked up from reference TRBV7-6 and TRBJ2-7, is GAGVSQSPRYKVTKRGQDVALRCDPISGHVSLYWYRQALGQGPEFLTYFNYEAQQDKSGLPNDRFSAERPEGSISTLTIQRTEQRDSAMYRCASSRKTGSSYEQYFGPGTRLTVT.

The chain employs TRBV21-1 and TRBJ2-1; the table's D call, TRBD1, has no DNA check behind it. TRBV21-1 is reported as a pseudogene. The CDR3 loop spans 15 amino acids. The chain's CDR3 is CASSNTGGVYNEQFF. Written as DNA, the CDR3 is TGTGCCAGCAGCAATACAGGCGGAGTCTACAATGAGCAGTTCTTC.

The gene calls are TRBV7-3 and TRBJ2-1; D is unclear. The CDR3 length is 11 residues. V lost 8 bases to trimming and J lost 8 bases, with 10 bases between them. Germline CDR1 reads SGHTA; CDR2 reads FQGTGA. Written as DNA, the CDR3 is TGTGCCAGCGGCCATGGGGATGAGCAGTTCTTC. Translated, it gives CASGHGDEQFF.

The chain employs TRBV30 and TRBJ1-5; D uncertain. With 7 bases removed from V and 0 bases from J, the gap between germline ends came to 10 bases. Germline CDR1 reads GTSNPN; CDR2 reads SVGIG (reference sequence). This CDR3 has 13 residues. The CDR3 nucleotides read TGTGCCTACCAGCTTTATAGCAATCAGCCCCAGCATTTT. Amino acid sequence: CAYQLYSNQPQHF.

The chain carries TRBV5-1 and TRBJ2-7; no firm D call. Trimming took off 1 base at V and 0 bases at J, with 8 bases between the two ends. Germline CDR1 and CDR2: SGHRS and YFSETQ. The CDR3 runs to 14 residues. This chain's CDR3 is CASSLPTASYEQYF. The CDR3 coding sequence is TGCGCCAGCAGCTTGCCGACGGCCTCCTACGAGCAGTACTTC.

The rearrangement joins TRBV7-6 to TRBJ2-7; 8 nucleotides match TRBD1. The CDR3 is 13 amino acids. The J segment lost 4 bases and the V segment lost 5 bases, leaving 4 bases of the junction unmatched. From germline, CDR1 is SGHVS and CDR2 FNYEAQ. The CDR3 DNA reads TGTGCCAGCAGCCTGGGGACAGGTTACGAGCAGTACTTC. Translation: CASSLGTGYEQYF.

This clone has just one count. CDR3 protein: CASSEDWGRGLGNEQFF. CDR3 coding DNA: TGTGCCAGCAGTGAAGACTGGGGCAGGGGGCTGGGCAATGAGCAGTTCTTC. V gene TRBV6-1 combines with J gene TRBJ2-1; 8 bases map to TRBD1. The CDR3 extends over 17 amino acids. The V gene end was trimmed by 1 base and the J gene end by 6 bases; junction bases not matched to a gene: 11. Germline CDR1 reads MNHNS; CDR2 reads SASEGT.

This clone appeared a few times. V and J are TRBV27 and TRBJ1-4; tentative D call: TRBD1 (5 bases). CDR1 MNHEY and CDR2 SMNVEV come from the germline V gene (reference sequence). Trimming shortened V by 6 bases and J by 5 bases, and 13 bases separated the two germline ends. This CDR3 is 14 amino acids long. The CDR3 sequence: CASRSGFRNEKLFF. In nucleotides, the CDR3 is TGTGCCAGCAGATCAGGGTTTAGGAATGAAAAACTGTTTTTT.

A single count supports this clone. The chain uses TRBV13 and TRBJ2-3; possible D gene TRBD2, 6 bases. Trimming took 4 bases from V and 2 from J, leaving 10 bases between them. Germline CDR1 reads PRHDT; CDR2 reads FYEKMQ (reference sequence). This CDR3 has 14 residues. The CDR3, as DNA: TGTGCCAGCAGCTCTCGGACTACCACAGATACGCAGTATTTT. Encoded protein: CASSSRTTTDTQYF.

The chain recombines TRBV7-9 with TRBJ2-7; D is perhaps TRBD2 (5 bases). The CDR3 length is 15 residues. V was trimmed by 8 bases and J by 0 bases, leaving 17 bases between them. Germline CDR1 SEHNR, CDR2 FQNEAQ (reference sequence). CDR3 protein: CASARTSDGSYEQYF. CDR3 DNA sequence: TGTGCCAGCGCCAGGACTTCGGACGGCTCCTACGAGCAGTACTTC.

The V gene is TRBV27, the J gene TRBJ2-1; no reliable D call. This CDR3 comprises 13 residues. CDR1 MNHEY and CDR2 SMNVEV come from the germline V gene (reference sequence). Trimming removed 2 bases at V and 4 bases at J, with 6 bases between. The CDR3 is CASSLRGYNEQFF. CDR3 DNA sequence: TGTGCCAGCAGTTTACGAGGTTACAATGAGCAGTTCTTC.

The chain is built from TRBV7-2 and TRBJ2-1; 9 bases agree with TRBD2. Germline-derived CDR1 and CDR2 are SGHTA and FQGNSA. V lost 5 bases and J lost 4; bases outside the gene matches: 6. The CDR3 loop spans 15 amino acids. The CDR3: CASSPQAGGYNEQFF. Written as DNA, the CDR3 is TGTGCCAGCAGCCCCCAAGCGGGGGGTTACAATGAGCAGTTCTTC.

CDR3 sequence (DNA): TGTGCCAGCAGCTTCACCACGACTAGCGTCACCTACGAGCAGTACTTC. This codes for CASSFTTTSVTYEQYF. The chain uses TRBV7-2 and TRBJ2-7; TRBD2 matches 8 bases. The CDR3 totals 16 residues. CDR1 SGHTA and CDR2 FQGNSA come from the germline V gene. V shed 3 bases and J 2 bases; nucleotides not matched to a gene: 9. Full variable domain (remainder filled in from reference TRBV7-2 and TRBJ2-7): GAGVSQSPSNKVTEKGKDVELRCDPISGHTALYWYRQSLGQGLEFLIYFQGNSAPDKSGLPSDRFSAERTGGSVSTLTIQRTQQEDSAVYLCASSFTTTSVTYEQYFGPGTRLTVT.

Here the CDR3 reads CASSQDGGNTEAFF. The CDR3 coding sequence is TGCGCCAGCAGCCAAGATGGGGGGAACACTGAAGCTTTCTTT. V is TRBV4-3 and J is TRBJ1-1; TRBD1 is a possible D gene (5 bases). V dropped 0 bases and J dropped 1 base, with 6 bases sitting between them. This CDR3 contains 14 residues. Germline-derived CDR1 and CDR2 are LGHNA and YSLEER.

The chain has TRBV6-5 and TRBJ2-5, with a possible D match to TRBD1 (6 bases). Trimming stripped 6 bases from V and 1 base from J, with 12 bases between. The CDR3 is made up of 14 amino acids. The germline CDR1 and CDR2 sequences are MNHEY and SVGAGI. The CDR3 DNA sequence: TGTGCCAGCAGACAGGGTGTCGCCCAAGAGACCCAGTACTTC. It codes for CASRQGVAQETQYF.

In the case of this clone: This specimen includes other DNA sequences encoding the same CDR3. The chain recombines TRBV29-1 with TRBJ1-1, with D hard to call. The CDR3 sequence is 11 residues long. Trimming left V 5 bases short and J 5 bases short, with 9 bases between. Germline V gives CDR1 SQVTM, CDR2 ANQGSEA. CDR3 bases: TGCAGCGTTAGAAAAGGGACTGAAGCTTTCTTT. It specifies CSVRKGTEAFF.

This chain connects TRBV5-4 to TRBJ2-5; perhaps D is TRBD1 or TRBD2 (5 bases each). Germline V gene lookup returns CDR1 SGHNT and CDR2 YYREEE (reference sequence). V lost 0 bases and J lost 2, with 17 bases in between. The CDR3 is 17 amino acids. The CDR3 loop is CASSLDLGTAWQETQYF. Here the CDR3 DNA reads TGTGCCAGCAGCTTGGATCTAGGGACGGCGTGGCAAGAGACCCAGTACTTC.

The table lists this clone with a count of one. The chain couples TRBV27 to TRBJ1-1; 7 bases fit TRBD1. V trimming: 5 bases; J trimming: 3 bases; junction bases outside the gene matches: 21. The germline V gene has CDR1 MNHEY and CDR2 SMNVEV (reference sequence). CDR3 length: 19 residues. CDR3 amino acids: CASSPLPPGTDTLDTEAFF. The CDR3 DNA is TGTGCCAGCAGTCCACTCCCCCCCGGGACAGATACGTTGGACACTGAAGCTTTCTTT.

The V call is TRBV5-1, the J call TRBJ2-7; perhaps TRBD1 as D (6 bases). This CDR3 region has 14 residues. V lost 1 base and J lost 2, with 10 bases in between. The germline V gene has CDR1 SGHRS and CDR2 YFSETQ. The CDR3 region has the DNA TGCGCCAGCAGCTTGTGGACAGTTACCTACGAGCAGTACTTC. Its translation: CASSLWTVTYEQYF.